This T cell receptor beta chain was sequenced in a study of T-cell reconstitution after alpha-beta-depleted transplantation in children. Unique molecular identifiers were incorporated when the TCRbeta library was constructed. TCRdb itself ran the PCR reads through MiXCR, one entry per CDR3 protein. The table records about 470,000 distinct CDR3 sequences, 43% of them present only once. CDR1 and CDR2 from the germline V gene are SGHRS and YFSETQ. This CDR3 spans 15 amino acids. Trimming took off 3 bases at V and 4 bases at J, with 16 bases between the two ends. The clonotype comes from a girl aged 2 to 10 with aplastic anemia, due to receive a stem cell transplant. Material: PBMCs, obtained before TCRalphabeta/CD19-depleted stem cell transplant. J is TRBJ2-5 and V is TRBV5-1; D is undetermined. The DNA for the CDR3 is TGCGCCAGCAGCTCCTCCCCGGGCCCGGGAGAGACCCAGTACTTC. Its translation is CASSSSPGPGETQYF.